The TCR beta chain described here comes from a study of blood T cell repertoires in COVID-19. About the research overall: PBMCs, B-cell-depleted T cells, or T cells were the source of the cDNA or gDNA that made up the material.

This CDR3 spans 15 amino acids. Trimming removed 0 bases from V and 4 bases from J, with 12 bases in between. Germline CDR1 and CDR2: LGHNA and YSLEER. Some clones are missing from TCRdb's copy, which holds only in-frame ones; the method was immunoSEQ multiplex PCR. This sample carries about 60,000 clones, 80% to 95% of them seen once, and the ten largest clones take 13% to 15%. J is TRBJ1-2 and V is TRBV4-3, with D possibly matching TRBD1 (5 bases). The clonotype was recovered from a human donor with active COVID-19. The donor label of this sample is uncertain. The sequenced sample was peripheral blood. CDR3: CASSQDRAGLYGYTF. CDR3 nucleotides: TGCGCCAGCAGCCAAGACCGGGCAGGGCTCTATGGCTACACCTTC.